This note documents a single T cell receptor beta chain sequence. Its specificity is not known. This CDR3 has 18 amino acids. Losses at the gene ends were 0 bases for V and 4 bases for J; bases not matched to a gene: 5. Germline values: CDR1 LGHNA, CDR2 YNFKEQ. The sample belongs to a study of blood T cells in healthy people across ages. The authors ran a second PCR of roughly 7 to 11 cycles using a sample-barcoded 5' primer and a J-beta primer mix. Every sample gave at least 3 million paired-end reads containing CDR3. TCRdb itself ran the 5' RACE reads through MiXCR, one entry per CDR3 protein. The sample lists hundreds of thousands of distinct CDR3 sequences; 35% to 45% were seen once. General study results and limits: For the donors, CMV status was unknown and possibly confounded expanded clonotype changes.

The receptor comes from a woman aged 60-75 years in good health. The sample was blood. The chain carries TRBV4-2 and TRBJ2-6, with TRBD2 matching 11 bases. CDR3 amino acids: CASSQETSGTGGANVLTF. CDR3 DNA: TGTGCCAGCAGCCAAGAGACTAGCGGGACGGGAGGGGCCAACGTCCTGACTTTC.